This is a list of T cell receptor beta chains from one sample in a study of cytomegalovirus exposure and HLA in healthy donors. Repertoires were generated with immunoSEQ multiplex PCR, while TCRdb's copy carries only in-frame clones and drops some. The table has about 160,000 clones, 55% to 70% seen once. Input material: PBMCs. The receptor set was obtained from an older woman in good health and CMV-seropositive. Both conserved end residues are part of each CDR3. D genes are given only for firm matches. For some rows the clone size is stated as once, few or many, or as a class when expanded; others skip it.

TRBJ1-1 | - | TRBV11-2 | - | TGTGCCAGCAGCTTAGGGACTTACTCTGAAGCTTTCTTT | CASSLGTYSEAFF
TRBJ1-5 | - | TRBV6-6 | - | TGTGCCAGCAGCTCAGGGATTCGGGATCAGCCCCAGCATTTT | CASSSGIRDQPQHF
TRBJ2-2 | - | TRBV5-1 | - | TGCGCCAGCAGCTTGGGACTAGGCGGAAGAGAAAAGGCCGGGGAGCTGTTTTTT | CASSLGLGGREKAGELFF
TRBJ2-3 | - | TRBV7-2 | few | TGTGCCAGCAGCTTCCGGGCGACTAGATCAGATACGCAGTATTTT | CASSFRATRSDTQYF
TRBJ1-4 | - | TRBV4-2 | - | TGTGCCAGCAGCCCCCGGCAGTACGGGGTGGAAGAAAAACTGTTTTTT | CASSPRQYGVEEKLFF
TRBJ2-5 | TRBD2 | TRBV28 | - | TGTGCCAGCAGTTTATCAGCGGGGCAAGAGACCCAGTACTTC | CASSLSAGQETQYF
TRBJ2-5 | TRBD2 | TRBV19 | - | TGTGCCAGTAGTATAGGGTCAACTAGCGCGGAGACCCAGTACTTC | CASSIGSTSAETQYF
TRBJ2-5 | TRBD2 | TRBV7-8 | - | TGTGCCAGCAAACACCTAGCGGGCTACTTAGGGGAGACCCAGTACTTC | CASKHLAGYLGETQYF
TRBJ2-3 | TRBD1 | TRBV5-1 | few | TGCGCCAGCAGCTTGTCAGGGGGAGATACGCAGTATTTT | CASSLSGGDTQYF
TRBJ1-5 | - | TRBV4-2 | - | TGTGCCAGCAGCCAAGGACGACTAAGTGATCAGCCCCAGCATTTT | CASSQGRLSDQPQHF
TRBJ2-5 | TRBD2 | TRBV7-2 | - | TGTGCCAGCAGCGGAGGAGTAGGACTAGGGGAGACCCAGTACTTC | CASSGGVGLGETQYF
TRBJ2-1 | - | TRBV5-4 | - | TGTGCCAGCAGCTGGGAGGGGGGGGTTATTAATGAGCAGTTCTTC | CASSWEGGVINEQFF
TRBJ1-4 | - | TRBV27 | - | TGTGCCAGCAGGCTCCAGGGAGGAGCTAATGAAAAACTGTTTTTT | CASRLQGGANEKLFF
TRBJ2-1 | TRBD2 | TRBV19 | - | TGTGCCAGTAGTATGCGGACTAGCGGGAGGTACAATGAGCAGTTCTTC | CASSMRTSGRYNEQFF
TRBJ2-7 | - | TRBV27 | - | TGTGCCAGCAGTTTAGGCGGCAGGGCCTACGAGCAGTACTTC | CASSLGGRAYEQYF
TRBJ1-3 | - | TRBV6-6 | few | TGTGCCAGCAGTTACTTAGGTACAGGAGGAAACACCATATATTTT | CASSYLGTGGNTIYF
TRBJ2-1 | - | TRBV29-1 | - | TGCAGCGTGAACACAGGCGAATCCTACAATGAGCAGTTCTTC | CSVNTGESYNEQFF
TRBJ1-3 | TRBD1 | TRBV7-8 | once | TGTGCCAGCAGCCGGCAGACAGGGGGAACTGGAAACACCATATATTTT | CASSRQTGGTGNTIYF
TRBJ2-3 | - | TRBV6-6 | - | TGTGCCAGCAGCCGAGGCACAGATACGCAGTATTTT | CASSRGTDTQYF
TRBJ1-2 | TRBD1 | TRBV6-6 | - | TGTGCCAGCAGTTACCGTGGGACAGGGGTTTATGGCTACACCTTC | CASSYRGTGVYGYTF
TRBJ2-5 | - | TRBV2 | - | TGTGCCAGCAGTGGGGACAACAAAGAGACCCAGTACTTC | CASSGDNKETQYF
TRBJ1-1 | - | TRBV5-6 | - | TGTGCCAGCAGCTTGGCCCGGGATGTCATGAACACTGAAGCTTTCTTT | CASSLARDVMNTEAFF
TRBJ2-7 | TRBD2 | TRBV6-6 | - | TGTGCCAGCAGTAACCCTGATGGTAGCGGGAGACACGAGCAGTACTTC | CASSNPDGSGRHEQYF
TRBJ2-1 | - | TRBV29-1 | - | TGCAGCGGCAAAAACCGGGAGAATGAGCAGTTCTTC | CSGKNRENEQFF
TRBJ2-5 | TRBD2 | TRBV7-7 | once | TGTGCTAGCAGCCGGGACTATTTTACACAACAAGAGACCCAGTACTTC | CASSRDYFTQQETQYF
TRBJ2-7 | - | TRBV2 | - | TGTGCCAGCAGTGCGACAGCCTCCTACGAGCAGTACTTC | CASSATASYEQYF
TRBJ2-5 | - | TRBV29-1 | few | TGCAGCCCCTCTCGGCAGGGAGGGACCCAGTACTTC | CSPSRQGGTQYF
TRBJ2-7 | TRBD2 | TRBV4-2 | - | TGTGCCAGCAGCCGGACGGGCGTGTCCCTAGCGGACTCCTACGAGCAGTACTTC | CASSRTGVSLADSYEQYF
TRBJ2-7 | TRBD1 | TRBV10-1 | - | TGCGCCAGCAGTGAAAAAAACAGGGGGCTCGTTGCCAATGAGCAGTACTTC | CASSEKNRGLVANEQYF
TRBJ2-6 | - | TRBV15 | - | TGTGCCACCAGCAGGACAGGAGTAAGCTCTGGGGCCAACGTCCTGACTTTC | CATSRTGVSSGANVLTF
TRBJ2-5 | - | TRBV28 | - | TGTGCCAGCAGCCCGCGAGGGACTCCCCACTTC | CASSPRGTPHF
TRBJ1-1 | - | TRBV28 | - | TGTGCCAGCAGTTTTCCGTACACTGAAGCTTTCTTT | CASSFPYTEAFF
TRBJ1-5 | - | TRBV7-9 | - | TGTGCCAGCAGCTTTAGTAACGATCAGCCCCAGCATTTT | CASSFSNDQPQHF
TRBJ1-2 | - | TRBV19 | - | TGTGCCAGTAGTGGCCGCGGCGACGCCTATGGCTACACCTTC | CASSGRGDAYGYTF
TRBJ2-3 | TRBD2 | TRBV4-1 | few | TGCGCCAGCAGCCAAGAGGAAGGGCTAGCGGGAGGGCCAGATACGCAGTATTTT | CASSQEEGLAGGPDTQYF
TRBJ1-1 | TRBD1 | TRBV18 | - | TGTGCCAGCTCACCTAGACAGGGTGAAGATTTCTTT | CASSPRQGEDFF
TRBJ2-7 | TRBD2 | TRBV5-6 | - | TGTGCCAGCAGCTGGTCCGGGACTAGGGAAGAGCAGTACTTC | CASSWSGTREEQYF
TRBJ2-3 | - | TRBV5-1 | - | TGCGCCAGCAGCTGGTCTAGCTCCGTGGAAGATACGCAGTATTTT | CASSWSSSVEDTQYF
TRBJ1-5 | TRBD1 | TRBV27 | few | TGTGCCAGCAGAGGACAGGGAGGTAGCAATCAGCCCCAGCATTTT | CASRGQGGSNQPQHF
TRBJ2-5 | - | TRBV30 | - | TGTGCCTGGAGTGTGGGGGGTCAAGAGACCCAGTACTTC | CAWSVGGQETQYF
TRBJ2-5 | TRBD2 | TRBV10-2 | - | TGCGCCAGCGGGACTAGCGGGATTTTAACCCAGTACTTC | CASGTSGILTQYF
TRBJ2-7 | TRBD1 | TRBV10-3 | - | TGTGCCATCAGTGAGTCGGCGGGTGGTAGGGACAGGGGGTTGTACGAGCAGTACTTC | CAISESAGGRDRGLYEQYF
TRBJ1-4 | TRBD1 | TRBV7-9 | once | TGTGCCAGCAGCCAGGGACAGGGGGAAGAAAAACTGTTTTTT | CASSQGQGEEKLFF
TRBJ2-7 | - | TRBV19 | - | TGTGCCAGTACCCATCCCGGGACACCCTACGAGCAGTACTTC | CASTHPGTPYEQYF
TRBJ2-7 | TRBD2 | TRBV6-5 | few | TGTGCCAGCAGACGGGAGCGGGAGGGGGCCTACGAGCAGTACTTC | CASRREREGAYEQYF
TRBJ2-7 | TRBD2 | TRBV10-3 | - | TGTGCCATCAGTGCAGGAGCGGGAGGAGTTTCCTACGAGCAGTACTTC | CAISAGAGGVSYEQYF
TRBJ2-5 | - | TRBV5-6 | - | TGTGCCAGCTTCCCAGAGGGTACTGGTCGGGGACAAGAGACCCAGTACTTC | CASFPEGTGRGQETQYF
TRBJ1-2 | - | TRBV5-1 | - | TGCGCCAGCAGCCCGGGGAACTATGGCTACACCTTC | CASSPGNYGYTF
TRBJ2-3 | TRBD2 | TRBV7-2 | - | TGTGCCAGCATTCCCTATTCGACTAGCTTCACAGATACGCAGTATTTT | CASIPYSTSFTDTQYF
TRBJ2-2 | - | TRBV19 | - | TGTGCCACCAAACGGGCCGGGGAGCTGTTTTTT | CATKRAGELFF